This passage covers 2 T cell receptor beta chains from one sample sequenced in a study of beta chain features in type 1 diabetes. Study-level points and caveats: All four CD4+ subsets from Type 1 diabetes patients carried moderately but significantly shorter TCRB CDR3s.

Antigens of these TCRs are unknown. Sequencing targeted expressed TCRB transcripts, as all isolated RNA had been reverse transcribed. Here immunoSEQ multiplex PCR was the method, and the copy in TCRdb shows in-frame clones only, minus some. The repertoire holds hundreds of thousands of clones, with around 15% as singletons. The sequenced sample was naive CD4+ T cells from blood. The receptors come from a man aged 18 to 29 with type 1 diabetes.

This clone was seen a few times. An end of the junction differs from the germline gene, which may be a read error. The J gene is TRBJ2-3, the V gene TRBV30; no reliable D call. This CDR3 is built from 10 residues. Germline V gene sequence: CDR1 GTSNPN, CDR2 SVGIG (reference sequence). For the CDR3, the DNA is TGTGCCTGGAGCATAGATACGCAGTATTTT. Amino acids: CAWSIDTQYF.

This clone was observed a few times. V gene TRBV28 combines with J gene TRBJ1-4, with TRBD1 identical over 8 bases. This CDR3 region has 13 residues. V dropped 4 bases and J dropped 7; count of bases not matched to a gene: 2. Looked up from germline, CDR1 is MDHEN and CDR2 is SYDVKM. The CDR3 sequence is CASSSGQVEKLFF. The CDR3 DNA sequence: TGTGCCAGCAGTTCGGGACAGGTTGAAAAACTGTTTTTT. The complete variable domain, with remaining parts taken from reference TRBV28 and TRBJ1-4, reads DVKVTQSSRYLVKRTGEKVFLECVQDMDHENMFWYRQDPGLGLRLIYFSYDVKMKEKGDIPEGYSVSREKKERFSLILESASTNQTSMYLCASSSGQVEKLFFGSGTQLSVL.